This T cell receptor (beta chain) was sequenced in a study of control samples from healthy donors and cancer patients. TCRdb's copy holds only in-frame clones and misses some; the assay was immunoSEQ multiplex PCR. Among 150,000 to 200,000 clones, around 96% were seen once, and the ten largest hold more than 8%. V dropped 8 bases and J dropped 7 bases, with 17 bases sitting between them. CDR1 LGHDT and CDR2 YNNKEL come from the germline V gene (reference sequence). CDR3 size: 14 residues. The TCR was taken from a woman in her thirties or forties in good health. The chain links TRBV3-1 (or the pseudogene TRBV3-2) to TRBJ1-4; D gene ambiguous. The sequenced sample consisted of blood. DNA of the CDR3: TGTGCCAGCCGAAAGGAACAAATAGGTGAAAAACTGTTTTTT. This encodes CASRKEQIGEKLFF.